This passage covers 24 T cell receptor beta chains from one sample sequenced in a study of control samples from healthy donors and cancer patients. Clones were sequenced by immunoSEQ multiplex PCR, and TCRdb holds only the in-frame ones, with some missing. The sample contains around 76,000 clones, 94% of which appear only once. The sequencing sample was made of blood. The receptors were gathered from a woman aged 35 to 49 in good health.

The chain is built from TRBV11-2 and TRBJ2-7, with 7 bases matching TRBD2. V was clipped by 1 base and J by 6 bases; unmatched bases: 6. Germline-derived CDR1 and CDR2 are SGHAT and FQNNGV. This CDR3 has 14 residues. Here the CDR3 DNA reads TGTGCCAGCAGCTTAGTTGGGAGGGTCGTCGAGCAGTACTTC. It encodes CASSLVGRVVEQYF.

The genes are TRBV12-3 or TRBV12-4 and TRBJ1-2, with 7 nucleotides matching TRBD1. V shed 8 bases and J 2 bases; nucleotides not matched to a gene: 5. This CDR3 contains 13 residues. The CDR3 loop reads CASRRGRNYGYTF. The CDR3 coding sequence is TGTGCCAGCCGCAGGGGGAGAAACTATGGCTACACCTTC.

The V and J genes are TRBV6-1 and TRBJ1-1; no clear D. The CDR3 extends over 12 amino acids. Germline-derived CDR1 and CDR2 are MNHNS and SASEGT. V shed 1 base and J shed 5 bases, with 5 bases lying between them. CDR3 in amino acids: CASSEVGTEAFF. As DNA, the CDR3 is TGTGCCAGCAGTGAAGTGGGGACTGAAGCTTTCTTT.

The V gene is TRBV2, the J gene TRBJ1-1, with a possible D match to TRBD1 (6 bases). V was trimmed by 8 bases and J by 0 bases, leaving 13 bases between them. CDR1 and CDR2 (germline): SNHLY, FYNNEI. The CDR3 consists of 14 residues. CDR3 coding DNA: TGTGCCAGCCGACGAAGGGGGTTGAACACTGAAGCTTTCTTT. It yields the protein CASRRRGLNTEAFF.

CDR3 protein: CASSLSWGQYDQPQHF. The CDR3 DNA is TGTGCCAGCAGCTTATCGTGGGGGCAGTATGATCAGCCCCAGCATTTT. The chain carries TRBV11-1 and TRBJ1-5, with a tentative D call TRBD1 (6 bases). This CDR3 comprises 16 residues. Per germline, CDR1 SGHAT and CDR2 FQDESV (reference sequence). Trimming removed 2 bases at V and 5 bases at J, with 16 bases between.

The CDR3 protein is CASTHHYEQYF. CDR3 DNA: TGTGCCAGCACACACCACTACGAGCAGTACTTC. This chain uses TRBV25-1 with TRBJ2-7, with no clear D. The CDR3 spans 11 residues. The germline V gene has CDR1 MGHDK and CDR2 SYGVNS. Between the trimmed V and J ends, which lost 7 bases and 3 bases, there was a span of 7 bases.

This chain joins TRBV7-2 and TRBJ2-7; 7 bases line up with TRBD2. The germline gives CDR1 SGHTA, CDR2 FQGNSA. The CDR3 totals 13 residues. Unmatched junction bases numbered 1, after V lost 5 bases and J lost 0 bases. The CDR3 bases are TGTGCCAGCAGCCCGGGGGGCTCCTACGAGCAGTACTTC. It yields the protein CASSPGGSYEQYF.

The V gene is TRBV7-9, the J gene TRBJ1-5, with 11 bases fitting TRBD1. The length of the CDR3 is 14 residues. Germline assignment: CDR1 SEHNR and CDR2 FQNEAQ (reference sequence). V was clipped by 5 bases and J by 7 bases; unmatched bases: 4. CDR3 bases: TGTGCCAGCAGCGCAGGGACAGGGGGACAGCCCCAGCATTTT. Translating it yields CASSAGTGGQPQHF.

The chain joins TRBV5-6 to TRBJ1-5; maybe TRBD1 (5 bases). Looked up from germline, CDR1 is SGHDT and CDR2 is YYEEEE. CDR3 size: 13 residues. The V end lost 0 bases, the J end lost 8 bases, and 9 bases lay between the germline ends. Here the CDR3 DNA reads TGTGCCAGCAGCTTGGGGGGGTCGGAGCCCCAGCATTTT. It codes for CASSLGGSEPQHF.

CDR3 sequence: CASRIGHIVWSPLHF. CDR3 bases: TGTGCCAGCAGAATCGGACACATTGTTTGGTCACCCCTCCACTTT. The chain couples TRBV6-5 to TRBJ1-6; perhaps TRBD1 as D (5 bases). Germline assignment: CDR1 MNHEY and CDR2 SVGAGI. The CDR3 has 15 amino acids. V was cut by 6 bases and J by 10 bases, with 19 bases left in between.

The chain is built from TRBV13 and TRBJ2-7, with 10 bases aligning to TRBD1. CDR3 length equals 14 residues. Germline V gives CDR1 PRHDT, CDR2 FYEKMQ (reference sequence). Trimming cost V 5 bases and J 6 bases; bases outside gene matches: 7. The CDR3 bases are TGTGCCAGCAGCCGACAGGGGGCTCTGGGCGAGCAGTACTTC. It specifies CASSRQGALGEQYF.

The chain is built from TRBV12-3 or TRBV12-4 and TRBJ1-1, with TRBD1 identical over 8 bases. The length of the CDR3 is 13 residues. V was clipped by 6 bases and J by 5 bases; unmatched bases: 5. This chain's CDR3 is CASRDRDRTEAFF. The CDR3 DNA reads as TGTGCCAGCAGGGACAGGGATAGGACTGAAGCTTTCTTT.

The V and J genes are TRBV27 and TRBJ1-2, with D unresolved. Germline assignment: CDR1 MNHEY and CDR2 SMNVEV (reference sequence). V lost 0 bases and J lost 2, with 4 bases in between. The CDR3 runs 13 residues. This CDR3 is CASSLSVNYGYTF. In DNA, the CDR3 is TGTGCCAGCAGTTTATCGGTAAACTATGGCTACACCTTC.

A few counts support this clone. The chain combines TRBV4-2 with TRBJ1-6, with a possible D match to TRBD1 (5 bases). From germline, CDR1 is LGHNA and CDR2 YNFKEQ. V was cut by 8 bases and J by 7 bases, with 15 bases left in between. This CDR3 has 14 amino acids. The CDR3 DNA reads as TGTGCCAGCTCCCCCGGGACGGAGAATTCACCCCTCCACTTT. It codes for CASSPGTENSPLHF.

The chain couples TRBV5-5 to TRBJ1-3, with D tentatively TRBD1 (5 bases). The ends were cut back, 2 bases at V and 0 bases at J, with 15 bases in the middle. The CDR3 has 17 amino acids. Germline-derived CDR1 and CDR2 are SGHKS and YYEKEE (reference sequence). CDR3 protein: CASSLLSQGGSGNTIYF. Here the CDR3 DNA reads TGTGCCAGCAGCTTACTTAGCCAGGGTGGCTCTGGAAACACCATATATTTT.

The chain links TRBV27 to TRBJ2-5, with 7 positions matching TRBD1. Germline CDR1 MNHEY, CDR2 SMNVEV (reference sequence). The CDR3 runs to 16 residues. Trimming at V came to 6 bases and at J to 1 base, leaving 11 bases not matched to a gene. DNA of the CDR3: TGTGCCAGCAGCCTGACAGGGTTCGGCTCCCAAGAGACCCAGTACTTC. Protein: CASSLTGFGSQETQYF.

J is TRBJ1-2 and V is TRBV14; D call uncertain. Deletions cut 0 bases from V and 1 base from J, with 6 bases between. CDR1 and CDR2 (germline): SGHDN, FVKESK. The CDR3 runs 14 residues. Here the CDR3 reads CASSQDALNYGYTF. Here the CDR3 DNA reads TGTGCCAGCAGCCAAGACGCCCTTAACTATGGCTACACCTTC.

The chain employs TRBV12-3 or TRBV12-4 and TRBJ1-1; TRBD1 is a possible D gene (5 bases). Between the trimmed V and J ends, which lost 8 bases and 1 base, there was a span of 11 bases. The CDR3 extends over 13 amino acids. The CDR3 reads CASDRRENTEAFF. CDR3 nucleotide sequence: TGTGCCAGCGATCGCAGGGAGAACACTGAAGCTTTCTTT.

The V and J genes are TRBV18 and TRBJ2-7; D could derive from TRBD1 or TRBD2 (5 bases each). V lost 0 bases, J lost 2 bases, and 8 bases lay in between. CDR3 length: 14 residues. Per the germline V gene, CDR1 is KGHSH and CDR2 is LQKENI. The CDR3 DNA reads TGTGCCAGCTCACCACCGGGGACCACCTACGAGCAGTACTTC. Translation gives CASSPPGTTYEQYF.

The chain carries TRBV15 and TRBJ1-2; unclear D gene. CDR3 size: 13 residues. Trimming took 7 bases from V and 6 from J, leaving 15 bases between them. CDR1 and CDR2 (germline): LNHNV, YYDKDF (reference sequence). The chain's CDR3 is CATKTQAPDGYTF. CDR3 DNA: TGTGCCACCAAAACTCAGGCCCCAGATGGCTACACCTTC. The complete variable domain, with remaining parts taken from reference TRBV15 and TRBJ1-2, reads DAMVIQNPRYQVTQFGKPVTLSCSQTLNHNVMYWYQQKSSQAPKLLFHYYDKDFNNEADTPDNFQSRRPNTSFCFLDIRSPGLGDTAMYLCATKTQAPDGYTFGSGTRLTVV.

The chain joins TRBV29-1 to TRBJ1-3; D remains ambiguous. The CDR3 consists of 14 residues. Trimming stripped 6 bases from V and 0 bases from J, with 12 bases between. Germline V gene sequence: CDR1 SQVTM, CDR2 ANQGSEA. The DNA of the CDR3 is TGCAGCGTGCACGAAGGGAGCTCTGGAAACACCATATATTTT. Translation: CSVHEGSSGNTIYF.

CDR3 in amino acids: CASSHAQGESPLHF. CDR3 DNA sequence: TGTGCCAGCAGCCACGCACAGGGAGAATCACCCCTCCACTTT. The V gene is TRBV3-1 (or the pseudogene TRBV3-2), the J gene TRBJ1-6, with D possibly being TRBD1 (6 bases). Germline V lookup: CDR1 LGHDT, CDR2 YNNKEL (reference sequence). CDR3 length: 14 amino acids. V was shortened by 3 bases and J by 10 bases, with 13 bases between the two germline ends.

This chain links TRBV9 with TRBJ2-3, with TRBD2 identical over 7 bases. Per germline, CDR1 SGDLS and CDR2 YYNGEE. With 4 bases clipped from V and 0 bases from J, the junction kept 11 bases outside the gene matches. CDR3 length: 17 amino acids. CDR3 sequence reads: CASSPTVVAGSTDTQYF. CDR3 nucleotide sequence: TGTGCCAGCAGCCCCACAGTGGTAGCGGGTAGCACAGATACGCAGTATTTT.

The chain carries TRBV4-2 and TRBJ1-1; D call uncertain. Deletions cut 4 bases from V and 1 base from J, with 25 bases between. CDR1 is LGHNA and CDR2 is YNFKEQ in the germline V gene. This CDR3 has 19 residues. The CDR3 DNA is TGTGCCAGCAGCCGCAATCTTATTTCGGCTGGGCTGCGGAACACTGAAGCTTTCTTT. Residues: CASSRNLISAGLRNTEAFF.